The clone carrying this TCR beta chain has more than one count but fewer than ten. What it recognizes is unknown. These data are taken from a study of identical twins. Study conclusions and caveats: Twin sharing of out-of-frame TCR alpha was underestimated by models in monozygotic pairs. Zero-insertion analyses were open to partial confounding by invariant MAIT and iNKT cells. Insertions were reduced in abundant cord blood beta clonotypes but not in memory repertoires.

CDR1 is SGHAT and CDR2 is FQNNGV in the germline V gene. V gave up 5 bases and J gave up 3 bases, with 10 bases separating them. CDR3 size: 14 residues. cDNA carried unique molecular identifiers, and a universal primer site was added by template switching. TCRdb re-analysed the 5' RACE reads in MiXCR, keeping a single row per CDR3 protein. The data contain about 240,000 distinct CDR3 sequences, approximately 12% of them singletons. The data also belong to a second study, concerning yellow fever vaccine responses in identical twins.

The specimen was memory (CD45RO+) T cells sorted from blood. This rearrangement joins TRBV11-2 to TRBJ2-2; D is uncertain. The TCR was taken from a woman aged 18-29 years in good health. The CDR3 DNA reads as TGTGCCAGCAGCCAAAGACCAGACACCGGGGAGCTGTTTTTT. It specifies CASSQRPDTGELFF.